A single sample is the source of the 24 T cell receptor beta chains below, sequenced in a study of blood T cell repertoires in COVID-19. The repertoire was sequenced with immunoSEQ multiplex PCR; TCRdb's copy has only in-frame clones and lacks some. The profile shows roughly 92,000 clones, 90% of them singletons. The source material was peripheral blood. The source is a man aged 50-59 years with acute or convalescent COVID-19.

This chain joins TRBV3-1 (or the pseudogene TRBV3-2) and TRBJ1-2; 7 nucleotides align to TRBD1. The CDR3 is 14 amino acids. CDR1 is LGHDT and CDR2 is YNNKEL in the germline V gene (reference sequence). V shed 5 bases, J shed 4 bases, and the junction held 7 bases outside the gene matches. The DNA of the CDR3 is TGTGCCAGCAGCAGCCGGGACAGAATCTATGGCTACACCTTC. Protein: CASSSRDRIYGYTF.

This clone was seen only once. V gene TRBV2 combines with J gene TRBJ2-1; D might be TRBD2 (5 bases). Trimming left V 8 bases short and J 3 bases short, with 14 bases between. Germline V gene data show CDR1 as SNHLY and CDR2 as FYNNEI. This CDR3 is 14 amino acids long. This chain's CDR3 is CASLEGSLYNEQFF. In nucleotides, the CDR3 is TGTGCCAGCCTCGAAGGGAGTCTCTACAATGAGCAGTTCTTC.

The genes are TRBV7-9 and TRBJ2-2; possible D gene TRBD1, 6 bases. Trimming shortened V by 5 bases and J by 5 bases, and 15 bases separated the two germline ends. This CDR3 has 15 amino acids. CDR1 and CDR2 from the germline V gene are SEHNR and FQNEAQ (reference sequence). CDR3 nucleotide sequence: TGTGCCAGCAGCCTATCGGGACAAGGGACCGGGGAGCTGTTTTTT. It is translated as CASSLSGQGTGELFF.

The rearrangement links TRBV13 to TRBJ1-2; a weak D match, TRBD1 (5 bases). V was trimmed by 2 bases and J by 12 bases, leaving 13 bases between them. Germline values: CDR1 PRHDT, CDR2 FYEKMQ (reference sequence). There are 12 residues in the CDR3. CDR3 in amino acids: CASSLRGGPHTF. The CDR3 DNA reads TGTGCCAGCAGCTTACGGGGGGGTCCTCACACCTTC.

The rearrangement joins TRBV11-3 to TRBJ2-1; 8 bases agree with TRBD2. Germline loops: CDR1 SGHNT, CDR2 YENEEA. This CDR3 has 14 residues. V lost 3 bases and J lost 6; bases outside the gene matches: 4. CDR3: CASSLEAGVNEQFF. The CDR3 coding sequence is TGTGCCAGCAGCTTGGAAGCGGGAGTCAATGAGCAGTTCTTC.

The V call is TRBV7-2, the J call TRBJ2-5; 8 nucleotides line up with TRBD2. The CDR3 length is 17 residues. Germline lookup yields CDR1 SGHTA and CDR2 FQGNSA. V lost 4 bases, J lost 2 bases, and 12 bases stayed unmatched. The CDR3 here is CASSSQRGSGGQETQYF. The CDR3 region has the DNA TGTGCCAGCAGCTCCCAGCGGGGGTCCGGAGGGCAAGAGACCCAGTACTTC.

The V and J genes are TRBV5-6 and TRBJ2-5, with D possibly TRBD2 on 6 matching bases. Germline assignment: CDR1 SGHDT and CDR2 YYEEEE. The CDR3 is made up of 14 amino acids. V was pared by 4 bases and J by 7 bases, with 17 bases between. CDR3 amino acids: CASSLGSAEGTQYF. CDR3 DNA sequence: TGTGCCAGCAGCCTGGGGTCCGCGGAGGGGACCCAGTACTTC.

The rearrangement joins TRBV9 to TRBJ2-7, with 10 bases matching TRBD1. Germline V gene lookup returns CDR1 SGDLS and CDR2 YYNGEE. J gave up 5 bases and V 2 bases, and 7 bases lay outside the gene matches. This CDR3 comprises 15 residues. The CDR3 loop reads CASSVGTGEADEQYF. DNA of the CDR3: TGTGCCAGCAGCGTCGGGACAGGGGAGGCCGACGAGCAGTACTTC.

The chain's CDR3 is CASSKTGYTEAFF. The CDR3 bases are TGTGCCAGCAGCAAGACAGGGTACACTGAAGCTTTCTTT. The chain combines TRBV7-9 with TRBJ1-1, with 7 bases matching TRBD1. V lost 5 bases, J lost 3 bases, and 3 bases stayed unmatched. Germline CDR1 is SEHNR and CDR2 is FQNEAQ (reference sequence). The CDR3 contains 13 residues.

The chain joins TRBV5-6 to TRBJ2-7, with D possibly matching TRBD1 (5 bases). Germline CDR1 SGHDT, CDR2 YYEEEE. The CDR3 is 15 amino acids. The V end was cut by 0 bases, the J end by 3 bases, with 13 bases between. CDR3 in DNA: TGTGCCAGCAGCTTGGGACAGCGCTGGGGCTACGAGCAGTACTTC. It specifies CASSLGQRWGYEQYF.

The gene calls are TRBV6-2 or TRBV6-3 and TRBJ2-1, with TRBD2 identical over 12 bases. This CDR3 contains 16 residues. V dropped 5 bases and J dropped 9; count of bases not matched to a gene: 11. Germline assignment: CDR1 MNHEY and CDR2 SVGEGT. CDR3 in amino acids: CASSDKTSGRHVEQFF. CDR3 nucleotide sequence: TGTGCCAGCAGTGACAAAACTAGCGGGAGGCACGTTGAGCAGTTCTTC.

The chain couples TRBV3-1 (or the pseudogene TRBV3-2) to TRBJ1-3, with D hard to call. CDR1 and CDR2 (germline): LGHDT, YNNKEL (reference sequence). Between the trimmed V and J ends, which lost 4 bases and 0 bases, there was a span of 13 bases. This CDR3 comprises 16 residues. The CDR3 nucleotides read TGTGCCAGCAGCCGAAGCCGAGACTTCTCTGGAAACACCATATATTTT. This encodes CASSRSRDFSGNTIYF.

The sample holds one count of this clone. V and J are TRBV20-1 and TRBJ2-7, with 10 bases fitting TRBD2. The J segment lost 6 bases and the V segment lost 3 bases, leaving 8 bases of the junction unmatched. Germline V lookup: CDR1 DFQATT, CDR2 SNEGSKA (reference sequence). The CDR3 is 14 amino acids. CDR3 protein: CSASSGTSVGEQYF. Here the CDR3 DNA reads TGCAGTGCTAGTTCCGGGACTAGCGTTGGCGAGCAGTACTTC.

In its sample, this clone was seen once. The chain is built from TRBV2 and TRBJ1-4; 8 bases match TRBD1. Trimming cost V 6 bases and J 8 bases; bases outside gene matches: 11. The CDR3 has 15 amino acids. CDR1 is SNHLY, CDR2 FYNNEI, per germline. The chain's CDR3 is CASSENRGGSEKLFF. DNA of the CDR3: TGTGCCAGCAGCGAAAACAGGGGGGGATCAGAAAAACTGTTTTTT.

The chain recombines TRBV7-9 with TRBJ1-2; a weak D match, TRBD1 (5 bases). The ends were cut back, 8 bases at V and 2 bases at J, with 12 bases in the middle. Germline CDR1 SEHNR, CDR2 FQNEAQ (reference sequence). This CDR3 has 13 amino acids. In DNA form, the CDR3 reads TGTGCCAGCCCCACCGCAGGGAACTATGGCTACACCTTC. It codes for CASPTAGNYGYTF. The variable domain in full, completed from reference TRBV7-9 and TRBJ1-2, reads DTGVSQNPRHKITKRGQNVTFRCDPISEHNRLYWYRQTLGQGPEFLTYFQNEAQLEKSRLLSDRFSAERPKGSFSTLEIQRTEQGDSAMYLCASPTAGNYGYTFGSGTRLTVV.

The gene calls are TRBV6-6 and TRBJ1-5; 9 nucleotides agree with TRBD1. The ends lost 5 bases at V and 4 bases at J; junction bases unmatched: 6. The germline V gene has CDR1 MNHNY and CDR2 SVGAGI (reference sequence). The CDR3 totals 15 residues. Here the CDR3 reads CASSRGQGGNQPQHF. In DNA form, the CDR3 reads TGTGCCAGCAGTCGGGGACAGGGTGGAAATCAGCCCCAGCATTTT.

This sequence joins TRBV4-3 and TRBJ2-7; D is perhaps TRBD1 (6 bases). This CDR3 contains 15 residues. CDR1 LGHNA and CDR2 YSLEER come from the germline V gene. V lost 1 base, J lost 0 bases, and 10 bases lay in between. This chain's CDR3 is CASSQGAGASYEQYF. In DNA, the CDR3 is TGCGCCAGCAGCCAAGGGGCAGGGGCCTCCTACGAGCAGTACTTC.

Comment on this clone: At one end, the junction sequence differs from germline, possibly due to a read error. Different DNA sequences within this sample yield the same CDR3. V is TRBV7-9 and J is TRBJ2-7, with a weak D call TRBD1 (6 bases). Germline V CDR1 and CDR2: SEHNR, FQNEAQ (reference sequence). The CDR3 loop spans 14 amino acids. CDR3 sequence reads: CASSLGDTPYEQYF. The CDR3 bases are TGCGCCAGCAGCTTAGGGGACACCCCCTACGAGCAGTACTTC.

The genes are TRBV12-3 or TRBV12-4 and TRBJ1-1; weak D call: TRBD1 (5 bases). Trimming stripped 2 bases from V and 6 bases from J, with 10 bases between. This CDR3 contains 13 residues. CDR3 coding DNA: TGTGCCAGCAGTTTAATAAGGGGCCCTGAAGCTTTCTTT. This sequence encodes CASSLIRGPEAFF.

This chain joins TRBV6-5 and TRBJ2-2; no firm D call. The CDR3 is made up of 13 amino acids. The V gene lost 7 bases and the J gene lost 4 bases, with 10 bases spanning the gap. The germline V gene has CDR1 MNHEY and CDR2 SVGAGI. CDR3 coding DNA: TGTGCCAGCATGACGGCGGTCACCGGGGAGCTGTTTTTT. Translation gives CASMTAVTGELFF.

In its sample, this clone was seen once. CDR3 coding DNA: TGTGCCAGCTCACCTGGCTTCCGCCGAAACACCATATATTTT. It translates to CASSPGFRRNTIYF. The chain carries TRBV18 and TRBJ1-3, with D uncertain. Trimming took 3 bases from V and 5 from J, leaving 11 bases between them. Germline CDR1 is KGHSH and CDR2 is LQKENI. The CDR3 is 14 residues long.

V gene TRBV15 combines with J gene TRBJ2-2, with TRBD2 identical over 14 bases. Germline lookup yields CDR1 LNHNV and CDR2 YYDKDF (reference sequence). V shed 5 bases and J 7 bases; nucleotides not matched to a gene: 6. CDR3 length: 16 residues. The CDR3 bases are TGTGCCACCAGCTTTCCGGGACTAGCGGGAGTCGGGGAGCTGTTTTTT. This sequence encodes CATSFPGLAGVGELFF.

V is TRBV5-1 and J is TRBJ2-5, with 9 bases identical to TRBD2. Germline assignment: CDR1 SGHRS and CDR2 YFSETQ. This CDR3 has 16 amino acids. The J segment lost 4 bases and the V segment lost 1 base, leaving 8 bases of the junction unmatched. The chain's CDR3 is CASSLRGGRARETQYF. Written as DNA, the CDR3 is TGCGCCAGCAGCTTGCGGGGCGGGAGGGCGAGAGAGACCCAGTACTTC.

The chain carries TRBV6-5 and TRBJ1-1, with D possibly being TRBD1 (6 bases). V lost 1 base and J lost 2, with 14 bases in between. The CDR3 extends over 16 amino acids. Germline V gene lookup returns CDR1 MNHEY and CDR2 SVGAGI. Written as DNA, the CDR3 is TGTGCCAGCAGTTACTTTCGATCTGGGGGCAACACTGAAGCTTTCTTT. Amino acids: CASSYFRSGGNTEAFF.